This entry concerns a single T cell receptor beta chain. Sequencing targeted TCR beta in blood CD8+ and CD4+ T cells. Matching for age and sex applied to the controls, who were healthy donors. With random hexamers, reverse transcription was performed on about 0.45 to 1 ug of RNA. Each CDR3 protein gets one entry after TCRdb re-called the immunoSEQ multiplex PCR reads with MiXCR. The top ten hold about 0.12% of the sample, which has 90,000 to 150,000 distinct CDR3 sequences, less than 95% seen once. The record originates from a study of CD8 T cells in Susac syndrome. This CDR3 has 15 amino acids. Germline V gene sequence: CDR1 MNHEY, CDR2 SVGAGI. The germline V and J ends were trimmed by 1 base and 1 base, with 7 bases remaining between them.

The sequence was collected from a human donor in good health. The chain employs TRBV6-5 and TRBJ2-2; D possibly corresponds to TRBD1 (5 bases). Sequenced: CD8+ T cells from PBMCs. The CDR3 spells CASSYYGQNTGELFF. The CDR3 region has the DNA TGTGCCAGCAGTTACTACGGACAGAACACCGGGGAGCTGTTTTTT.